This T cell receptor (beta chain) is drawn from a study of T cell responses to AZD1222 COVID-19 vaccine. Notes on the study in general: Baseline seropositivity characterized only a handful of AZD1222 recipients. Without day 14 samples, only post-peak T cell repertoires were studied.

Here immunoSEQ multiplex PCR was the method, and the copy in TCRdb shows in-frame clones only, minus some. The sample holds 55,000 to 75,000 clones, 79% seen once. CDR1 is SQVTM and CDR2 is ANQGSEA in the germline V gene. The CDR3 spans 12 amino acids, including both terminal residues. As regards this clone: No antigen is known for it. Lacking the conserved final phenylalanine or tryptophan, this CDR3 likely reflects a read error. The DNA is left out, because the CDR3 cannot be placed on it with certainty; the CDR3 is given as TCRdb lists it.

This specimen consisted of peripheral blood, obtained on day 0 of MenACWY control vaccination. The V and J genes are TRBV29-1 and TRBJ1-2; TRBD1, the table's D call, was not compared with the DNA. This receptor was obtained from an adult in good health. The CDR3 loop reads CSARIASGQVLI.